This TCR beta chain came from a study of graft-versus-host responses after intestinal transplantation. Germline-derived CDR1 and CDR2 are MDHEN and SYDVKM. The V end lost 5 bases, the J end lost 9 bases, and 11 bases lay between the germline ends. There are 11 residues in the CDR3. Whole-study findings and limits: Early after transplant, HvG clones declined as circulating GvH clones peaked.

The data were produced by immunoSEQ multiplex PCR, yet TCRdb's version contains in-frame clones alone and is incomplete. The data contain 70,000 to 95,000 clones, over 85% of them singletons. With regard to this clone: Its specificity is not known.

The source was unstimulated CD8+ T cells sorted from spleen or lymph node cells, collected before transplant. The source is a human donor who was the organ donor for an intestinal transplant. The genes are TRBV28 and TRBJ2-7; the D is unclear. CDR3 DNA: TGTGCCAGCAGTACATCGGAGTGGCAGTACTTC. As protein: CASSTSEWQYF.